The 9 T cell receptor beta chains below come from one sample, sequenced in a study of blood T cell repertoires in COVID-19. TCRdb's table, derived via immunoSEQ multiplex PCR, lists solely in-frame clones and lacks some. The sample consists of approximately 210,000 clones, around 88% of them appearing once. What was sequenced was peripheral blood. The source is a woman aged 45-65 years with acute or convalescent COVID-19.

The CDR3 protein is CAISGLGLSPGSEPTTF. DNA for the CDR3: TGTGCCATCAGTGGGTTGGGACTCTCCCCCGGCTCAGAACCGACCACCTTC. V and J are TRBV10-3 and TRBJ1-2; tentatively, D is TRBD1 (5 bases). The CDR3 consists of 17 residues. CDR1 ENHRY and CDR2 SYGVKD come from the germline V gene. Deletions cut 4 bases from V and 13 bases from J, with 31 bases between.

The genes are TRBV4-1 and TRBJ2-1, with 12 positions matching TRBD1. CDR3 length: 16 amino acids. V was clipped by 0 bases and J by 9 bases; unmatched bases: 6. Per germline, CDR1 MGHRA and CDR2 YSYEKL. The CDR3 sequence is CASSQDGWDRGREQFF. The CDR3 DNA is TGCGCCAGCAGCCAAGATGGATGGGACAGGGGGCGTGAGCAGTTCTTC.

The sample holds a few counts of this clone. This rearrangement joins TRBV27 to TRBJ2-5; 8 nucleotides line up with TRBD2. The CDR3 covers 17 residues. V gave up 2 bases and J gave up 3 bases; unmatched junction bases: 11. Germline V gene data show CDR1 as MNHEY and CDR2 as SMNVEV (reference sequence). CDR3 sequence reads: CASSLTQSSGGEETQYF. The CDR3 DNA is TGTGCCAGCAGTTTAACTCAGTCCAGCGGGGGAGAAGAGACCCAGTACTTC.

This chain connects TRBV21-1 to TRBJ2-4; the DNA was not compared with TRBD2, the D call given in the table. TRBV21-1 is classified as a pseudogene. CDR3 length equals 14 residues. The CDR3 DNA reads as TGTGCCAGCCCCTGGGCGGGAGTCGGAAACATTCAGTACTTC. Translated, it gives CASPWAGVGNIQYF.

This clone was seen just once. This chain joins TRBV29-1 and TRBJ2-6, with D possibly TRBD2 on 6 matching bases. V gave up 3 bases and J gave up 4 bases, with 16 bases separating them. The germline gives CDR1 SQVTM, CDR2 ANQGSEA. This CDR3 has 16 amino acids. CDR3 nucleotides: TGCAGCGTTGAGTCCCTTGGAGGGCGCGGGGCCAACGTCCTGACTTTC. Amino acid sequence: CSVESLGGRGANVLTF.

The rearrangement uses TRBV27 and TRBJ2-7, with D possibly being TRBD2 (5 bases). The CDR3 runs 13 residues. The germline V gene has CDR1 MNHEY and CDR2 SMNVEV (reference sequence). Trimming shortened V by 5 bases and J by 3 bases, and 11 bases separated the two germline ends. For the CDR3, the DNA is TGTGCCAGCAGTAGAGGGAGCTTCTACGAGCAGTACTTC. It codes for CASSRGSFYEQYF.

The chain has TRBV1 and TRBJ2-1; TRBD2 is taken as the D call from the table, unchecked against the DNA. TRBV1 is deemed a pseudogene. The CDR3 runs to 16 residues. This chain's CDR3 is CTSSPKGTSGRDEQFF. In DNA, the CDR3 is TGCACCAGCAGCCCAAAAGGGACTAGCGGGAGGGATGAGCAGTTCTTC.

This clone was detected only a few times. The chain links TRBV5-4 to TRBJ2-7, with 9 bases lining up with TRBD1. This CDR3 contains 14 residues. CDR1 SGHNT and CDR2 YYREEE come from the germline V gene (reference sequence). Losses at the gene ends were 4 bases for V and 5 bases for J; bases not matched to a gene: 7. CDR3 DNA sequence: TGTGCCAGCAGCATACGACAGGGGGTAGACGAGCAGTACTTC. Translated: CASSIRQGVDEQYF.

The rearrangement uses TRBV3-1 (or the pseudogene TRBV3-2) and TRBJ1-1; D uncertain. Per the germline V gene, CDR1 is LGHDT and CDR2 is YNNKEL (reference sequence). V was clipped by 1 base and J by 11 bases, with 14 bases between them. The CDR3 sequence is 13 residues long. The CDR3 is CASSQVEGRRAFF. The CDR3 region has the DNA TGTGCCAGCAGCCAAGTTGAGGGTAGACGGGCTTTCTTT.